This entry lists 9 T cell receptor beta chains sequenced from one sample in a study of Ad26.COV2.S vaccination and SARS-CoV-2 variants. Documented treatment: 15 to 20 received Ad26.COV2.S at low or high dose, single or two shots; roughly 5 received placebo; per-sample allocation not given. Day 63 after the first injection of vaccine or placebo was the sampling time. TCRdb's table, derived via immunoSEQ multiplex PCR, lists solely in-frame clones and lacks some. This table has 350,000 to 500,000 clones, over 75% appearing once. This specimen consisted of peripheral blood, obtained in a trial of Ad26.COV2.S vaccine versus placebo. The receptors come from a person aged 18 to 65 who received the Ad26.COV2.S COVID-19 vaccine or a placebo.

The rearrangement uses TRBV19 and TRBJ1-1; tentative D call: TRBD1 (6 bases). The CDR3 spans 14 residues. Trimming took off 6 bases at V and 0 bases at J, with 11 bases between the two ends. CDR1 and CDR2 from the germline V gene are LNHDA and SQIVND (reference sequence). Written as DNA, the CDR3 is TGTGCCAGTAGCCACAGGGCCCTGAACACTGAAGCTTTCTTT. This encodes CASSHRALNTEAFF.

The chain links TRBV7-9 to TRBJ1-1; a possible D gene is TRBD1 (6 bases). The CDR3 has 12 residues. V was trimmed by 1 base and J by 7 bases, leaving 7 bases between them. Germline CDR1 is SEHNR and CDR2 is FQNEAQ (reference sequence). CDR3 nucleotide sequence: TGTGCCAGCAGCTTAGTGACAGGTGAAGCTTTCTTT. It specifies CASSLVTGEAFF.

The rearrangement joins TRBV30 to TRBJ2-7; D is perhaps TRBD1 (6 bases). Germline CDR1 and CDR2: GTSNPN and SVGIG (reference sequence). This CDR3 contains 13 residues. Trimming took 3 bases from V and 5 from J, leaving 14 bases between them. The CDR3 DNA follows: TGTGCCTGGAGGTATCAGGGGTCACACGAGCAGTACTTC. Encoded protein: CAWRYQGSHEQYF.

This clone occurred a few times. This rearrangement joins TRBV6-2 or TRBV6-3 to TRBJ2-2, with D possibly TRBD1 on 6 matching bases. CDR3 size: 14 residues. V was clipped by 5 bases and J by 5 bases, with 12 bases between them. Germline CDR1 and CDR2: MNHEY and SVGEGT. The CDR3 DNA sequence: TGTGCCAGCAGTCTGGACAGCCAGACCGGGGAGCTGTTTTTT. It codes for CASSLDSQTGELFF.

This chain connects TRBV28 to TRBJ2-7, with 9 bases fitting TRBD1. CDR1 and CDR2 (germline): MDHEN, SYDVKM. With 5 bases clipped from V and 1 base from J, the junction kept 6 bases outside the gene matches. This CDR3 is 15 amino acids long. Here the CDR3 DNA reads TGTGCCAGCAGTCCGTGGACAGGGGAGTCCTACGAGCAGTACTTC. Encoded protein: CASSPWTGESYEQYF.

This clone was seen more than once but under ten times. The chain employs TRBV7-6 and TRBJ1-6; D is unresolved. Germline V gives CDR1 SGHVS, CDR2 FNYEAQ. CDR3 length equals 15 residues. Trimming removed 1 base from V and 4 bases from J, with 8 bases in between. CDR3 DNA: TGTGCCAGCAGCTTAGGACGGGAATATAATTCACCCCTCCACTTT. It yields the protein CASSLGREYNSPLHF.

V gene TRBV30 combines with J gene TRBJ2-5, with 11 bases lining up with TRBD2. V gave up 4 bases and J gave up 2 bases; unmatched junction bases: 3. The CDR3 covers 14 residues. CDR1 is GTSNPN and CDR2 is SVGIG in the germline V gene (reference sequence). The CDR3 protein is CAWNRLAGQETQYF. In DNA form, the CDR3 reads TGTGCCTGGAACCGACTAGCGGGACAAGAGACCCAGTACTTC.

The chain combines TRBV6-5 with TRBJ2-7; TRBD2 matches at 8 bases. The CDR3 is 15 residues long. V lost 0 bases to trimming and J lost 4 bases; unmatched junction nucleotides: 5. Germline loops: CDR1 MNHEY, CDR2 SVGAGI. The CDR3 DNA is TGTGCCAGCAGTTACTCGGGTTCGGGGGGGTACGAGCAGTACTTC. It is translated as CASSYSGSGGYEQYF.

The chain joins TRBV14 to TRBJ2-1; 8 bases fit TRBD2. The CDR3 runs 14 residues. The V gene end was trimmed by 4 bases and the J gene end by 2 bases; junction bases not matched to a gene: 1. Germline lookup yields CDR1 SGHDN and CDR2 FVKESK. Here the CDR3 reads CASSPLAAYNEQFF. The DNA of the CDR3 is TGTGCCAGCAGCCCACTAGCGGCCTACAATGAGCAGTTCTTC.